These 5 T cell receptor beta chains came from one sample sequenced in a study of T-cell memory formation after mild COVID-19. MiXCR, run by TCRdb on the 5' RACE reads, gives a single entry per CDR3 protein. The sample consists of 350,000 or so distinct CDR3 sequences, about 21% of them appearing once. Sequenced input: PBMCs or a T cell subset sorted from them (not recorded which). The receptors come from an adult woman who had mild COVID-19 (a few samples of this study predate the infection). Cell type and time point are not known.

This clonotype was counted only a few times. This chain joins TRBV5-1 and TRBJ2-3, with 13 bases matching TRBD2. The V gene's germline CDR1 is SGHRS and CDR2 YFSETQ. V dropped 4 bases and J dropped 3; count of bases not matched to a gene: 5. This CDR3 is built from 16 residues. The CDR3 bases are TGCGCCAGCAGCGAGGGACTAGCGGGGTGGACAGATACGCAGTATTTT. This gives the protein CASSEGLAGWTDTQYF.

The chain combines TRBV9 with TRBJ2-7; TRBD2 agrees at 14 bases. The CDR3 is 16 amino acids. V was pared by 4 bases and J by 2 bases, with 5 bases of the junction left unmatched. Germline V CDR1 and CDR2: SGDLS, YYNGEE. This CDR3 is CASSPGLAGGPYEQYF. The CDR3 DNA is TGTGCCAGCAGCCCAGGACTAGCGGGGGGTCCCTACGAGCAGTACTTC.

The CDR3 nucleotides are TGTGCCAGCAGCCCAGACGGTCTAGCCAAAAACATTCAGTACTTC. Translated, it gives CASSPDGLAKNIQYF. The chain has TRBV6-5 and TRBJ2-4; no firm D call. Germline V gene sequence: CDR1 MNHEY, CDR2 SVGAGI. V lost 6 bases to trimming and J lost 0 bases, with 12 bases between them. This CDR3 is 15 amino acids long.

The J gene is TRBJ2-1, the V gene TRBV12-3 or TRBV12-4; a weak D match, TRBD2 (5 bases). CDR3 length: 13 residues. V lost 4 bases and J lost 7, with 11 bases in between. CDR3 loop: CASSSREGNEQFF. The CDR3 DNA reads TGTGCCAGCAGTTCCCGGGAAGGGAATGAGCAGTTCTTC.

The chain combines TRBV4-3 with TRBJ2-3, with TRBD2 identical over 10 bases. Germline assignment: CDR1 LGHNA and CDR2 YSLEER. Trimming at V came to 3 bases and at J to 0 bases, leaving 3 bases not matched to a gene. The CDR3 covers 16 residues. CDR3 coding DNA: TGCGCCAGCAGCCAGGATAGCGGGAGGAGCACAGATACGCAGTATTTT. Encoded protein: CASSQDSGRSTDTQYF.